Here is one T cell receptor beta chain with its context. Its antigen is unidentified. Sequencing used immunoSEQ multiplex PCR; TCRdb keeps in-frame clones, though not all of them. The sample carries about 86,000 clones, around four fifths recorded once. This CDR3 is built from 15 residues. Germline lookup yields CDR1 MNHEY and CDR2 SVGAGI. V gave up 2 bases and J gave up 5 bases, with 13 bases separating them. Time point noted: blood 4 weeks post-SBRT, at nephrectomy. Treatment denoted: 15 Gy SBRT to primary tumor, nephrectomy 4 weeks later. Clear cell pathology was present in this patient's renal cell carcinoma. This specimen comes from a study of radiation and T cells in renal cell carcinoma. The study, taken as a whole, reports: From baseline, blood top tumor clonotypes peaked at 2 weeks post-radiation. No pretreatment tumor biopsies were available for baseline clonotypes.

The genes are TRBV6-5 and TRBJ1-5, with D perhaps matching TRBD1 (5 bases). The receptor was derived from a man aged 45-65 years with renal cell carcinoma. Sequences were derived from blood, sampled from a patient whose treatment included radiotherapy and nephrectomy. The CDR3 spells CASSYASGRDQPQHF. The CDR3 coding sequence is TGTGCCAGCAGTTACGCATCAGGGCGGGATCAGCCCCAGCATTTT.